This T cell receptor (beta chain) is from a study of OX40 agonist ivuxolimab in advanced cancers. Study background: Three patients got partial responses; one had hepatocellular carcinoma and two had cutaneous melanoma.

Clones were read by immunoSEQ multiplex PCR, and TCRdb kept only the in-frame ones, dropping some. The table lists 70,000 to 90,000 clones, approximately 84% of them singletons. General observations from the study: CD4+ and CD8+ T cells in blood underwent clonal expansion by week 6 at 0.1 to 3.0 mg/kg. Averaged across samples, CD8+ T cells carried more expanded clones than CD4+ did. Part of the nonresponder group also had normalized T-cell clonal expansion that was low.

Remarks on this clone: Its antigen is undetermined.

Trimming took off 4 bases at V and 0 bases at J, with 14 bases between the two ends. Germline V gene sequence: CDR1 SGHDT, CDR2 YYEEEE. This CDR3 is built from 16 residues. The chain uses TRBV5-6 and TRBJ2-1; perhaps TRBD2 as D (6 bases). This clonotype was sampled from an adult with an advanced solid tumor such as melanoma, head and neck, liver or kidney cancer. Specimen: CD4+ or CD8+ T cells sorted from blood, collected in a trial of the OX40 agonist ivuxolimab. The CDR3 spells CASSGGTQSSYNEQFF. As DNA, the CDR3 is TGTGCCAGCAGCGGGGGGACTCAAAGCTCCTACAATGAGCAGTTCTTC.